The clone carrying this T cell receptor beta chain has at least ten counts. The target antigen is unknown. The CDR3 has 12 residues. V lost 4 bases and J lost 9, with 11 bases in between. CDR1 and CDR2 (germline): SGHRS, YFSETQ. This sample is part of a study of early T cells in non-severe SARS-CoV-2 infection. Study background: Sequencing of unsorted whole blood was done on bulk RNA, leaving chains unpaired. The study, taken as a whole, reports: There was a bias toward anti-spike CD8 responses in VDJdb matching, which missed private and CD4 specificities.

Individual cDNA molecules received unique molecular identifiers during library preparation. TCRdb fed the 5' RACE reads into MiXCR, producing one record per CDR3 protein. Of about 70,000 distinct CDR3 sequences detected, about 9% appear once; the ten largest clones hold about a sixth. V usage is TRBV5-1 and J usage is TRBJ2-1; perhaps TRBD2 as D (6 bases). Sequencing was performed on whole blood, taken at baseline. This receptor was taken from an adult who was a healthcare worker with PCR-confirmed SARS-CoV-2 infection or an uninfected control (not recorded which). CDR3 sequence (DNA): TGCGCCAGCAGCCGGGGAGCGGGTGAGCAGTTCTTC. Its translation is CASSRGAGEQFF. The full variable domain, rest sourced from reference TRBV5-1 and TRBJ2-1, is KAGVTQTPRYLIKTRGQQVTLSCSPISGHRSVSWYQQTPGQGLQFLFEYFSETQRNKGNFPGRFSGRQFSNSRSEMNVSTLELGDSALYLCASSRGAGEQFFGPGTRLTVL.